This note documents a single T cell receptor (beta chain) sequence. In the source study's methods: Estimated nucleated cell counts came from reference gene primer amplification. Measured with immunoSEQ multiplex PCR; TCRdb has only the in-frame clones, and not every one. That table is the source of V, J and clone size, and D and trimming were worked out from the DNA. The table shows roughly 340,000 clones, with under 95% occurring only once. This record comes from a study of blood T cell repertoires in COVID-19. Study-wide context: Samples representing acute and convalescent COVID-19 were sourced from the United States, Italy and Spain. PBMCs, B-cell-depleted T cells, or T cells provided the cDNA or gDNA that made up the material.

From germline, CDR1 is MNHNY and CDR2 SVGAGI (reference sequence). The CDR3 is 13 amino acids. The V and J ends lost 5 bases and 8 bases, in that order; junction bases with no gene match: 6. This sequence originates from a woman aged 18-29 years who had recovered from COVID-19. Sequencing was carried out using peripheral blood. This sequence joins TRBV6-6 and TRBJ2-1, with 7 positions matching TRBD2. The CDR3 reads CASSGGSQYEQFF. CDR3 DNA sequence: TGTGCCAGCAGTGGCGGGAGTCAGTATGAGCAGTTCTTC.